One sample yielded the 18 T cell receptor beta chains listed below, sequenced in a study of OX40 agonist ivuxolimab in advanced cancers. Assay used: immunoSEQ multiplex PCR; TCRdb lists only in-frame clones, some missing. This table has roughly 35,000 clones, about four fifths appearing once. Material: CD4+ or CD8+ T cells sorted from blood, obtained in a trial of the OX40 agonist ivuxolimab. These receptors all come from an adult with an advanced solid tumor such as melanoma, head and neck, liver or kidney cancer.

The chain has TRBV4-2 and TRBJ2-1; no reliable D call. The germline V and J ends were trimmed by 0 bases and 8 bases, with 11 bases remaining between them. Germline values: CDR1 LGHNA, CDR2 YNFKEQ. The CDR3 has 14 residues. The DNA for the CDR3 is TGTGCCAGCAGCCAAGATTCACTTCTCGATGAGCAGTTCTTC. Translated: CASSQDSLLDEQFF.

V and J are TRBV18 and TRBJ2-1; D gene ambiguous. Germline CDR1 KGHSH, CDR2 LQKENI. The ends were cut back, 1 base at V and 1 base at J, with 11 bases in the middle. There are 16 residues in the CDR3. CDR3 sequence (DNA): TGTGCCAGCTCACCACTCCTCTCCGCGTCCTACAATGAGCAGTTCTTC. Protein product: CASSPLLSASYNEQFF.

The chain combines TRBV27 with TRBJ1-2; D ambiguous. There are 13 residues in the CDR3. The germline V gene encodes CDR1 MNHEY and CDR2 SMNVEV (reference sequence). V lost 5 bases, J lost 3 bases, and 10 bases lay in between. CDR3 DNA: TGTGCCAGCAGTCGCCAACGGGACTATGGCTACACCTTC. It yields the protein CASSRQRDYGYTF.

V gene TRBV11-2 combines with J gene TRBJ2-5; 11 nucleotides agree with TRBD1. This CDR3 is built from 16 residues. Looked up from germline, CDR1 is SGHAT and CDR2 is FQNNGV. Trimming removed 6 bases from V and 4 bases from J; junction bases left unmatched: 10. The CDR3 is CASRDRGRGGGETQYF. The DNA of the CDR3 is TGTGCCAGCAGGGACAGGGGGCGGGGTGGTGGAGAGACCCAGTACTTC.

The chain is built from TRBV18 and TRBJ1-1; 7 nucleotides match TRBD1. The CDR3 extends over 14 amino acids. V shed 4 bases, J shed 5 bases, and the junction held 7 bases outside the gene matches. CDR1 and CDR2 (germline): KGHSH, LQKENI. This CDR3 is CASSRDRERTEAFF. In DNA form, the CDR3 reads TGTGCCAGCTCACGCGACAGGGAAAGAACTGAAGCTTTCTTT.

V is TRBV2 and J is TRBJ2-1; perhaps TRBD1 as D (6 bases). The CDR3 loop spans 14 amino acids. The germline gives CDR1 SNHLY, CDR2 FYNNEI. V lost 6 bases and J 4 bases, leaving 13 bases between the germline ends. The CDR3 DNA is TGTGCCAGCAGCCGGGACAACTCGTACAATGAGCAGTTCTTC. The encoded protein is CASSRDNSYNEQFF.

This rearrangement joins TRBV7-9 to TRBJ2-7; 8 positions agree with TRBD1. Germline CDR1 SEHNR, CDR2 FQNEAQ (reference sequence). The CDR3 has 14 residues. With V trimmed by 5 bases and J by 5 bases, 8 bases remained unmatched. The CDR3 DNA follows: TGTGCCAGCAGCCGATCGACAGGGGACCACGAGCAGTACTTC. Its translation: CASSRSTGDHEQYF.

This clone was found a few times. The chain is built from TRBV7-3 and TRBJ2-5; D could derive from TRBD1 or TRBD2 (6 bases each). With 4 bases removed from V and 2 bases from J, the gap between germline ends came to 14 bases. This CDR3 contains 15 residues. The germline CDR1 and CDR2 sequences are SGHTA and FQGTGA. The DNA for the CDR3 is TGTGCCAGCAGCTCCGAACCGGGGGCTCAAGAGACCCAGTACTTC. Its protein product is CASSSEPGAQETQYF.

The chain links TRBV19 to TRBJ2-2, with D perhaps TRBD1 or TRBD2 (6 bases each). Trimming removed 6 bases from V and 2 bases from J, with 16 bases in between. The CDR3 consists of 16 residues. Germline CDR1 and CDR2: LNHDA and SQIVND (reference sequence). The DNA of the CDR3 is TGTGCCAGTAGGGGGGCGGGAAATCCTAACACCGGGGAGCTGTTTTTT. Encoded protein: CASRGAGNPNTGELFF.

The CDR3 bases are TGTGCCAGCAGCTTGGAGGGTTCGGGGCTCAGCACAGATACGCAGTATTTT. It translates to CASSLEGSGLSTDTQYF. The chain links TRBV5-8 to TRBJ2-3; D may be TRBD1 or TRBD2 (5 bases each). Germline CDR1 and CDR2: SGHTS and YDEGEE. The CDR3 consists of 17 residues. V lost 0 bases to trimming and J lost 0 bases, with 14 bases between them.

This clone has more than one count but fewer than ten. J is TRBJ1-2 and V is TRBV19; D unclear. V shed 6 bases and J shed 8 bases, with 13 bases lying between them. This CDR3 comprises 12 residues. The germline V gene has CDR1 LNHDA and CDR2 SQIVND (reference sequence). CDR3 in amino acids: CASREGSGGYTF. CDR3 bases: TGTGCCAGTAGAGAGGGTTCGGGCGGCTACACCTTC.

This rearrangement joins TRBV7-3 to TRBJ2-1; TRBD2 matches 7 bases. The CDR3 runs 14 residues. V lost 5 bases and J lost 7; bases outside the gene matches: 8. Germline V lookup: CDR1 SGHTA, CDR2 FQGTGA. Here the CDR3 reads CASSPGGSVNEQFF. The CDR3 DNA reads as TGTGCCAGCAGCCCGGGCGGGAGTGTGAATGAGCAGTTCTTC.

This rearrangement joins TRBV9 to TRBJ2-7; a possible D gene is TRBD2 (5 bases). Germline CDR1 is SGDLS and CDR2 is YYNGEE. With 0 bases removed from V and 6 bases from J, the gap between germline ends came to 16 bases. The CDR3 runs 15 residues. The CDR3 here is CASSVDDGNQREQYF. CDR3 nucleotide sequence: TGTGCCAGCAGCGTAGATGACGGGAACCAACGCGAGCAGTACTTC.

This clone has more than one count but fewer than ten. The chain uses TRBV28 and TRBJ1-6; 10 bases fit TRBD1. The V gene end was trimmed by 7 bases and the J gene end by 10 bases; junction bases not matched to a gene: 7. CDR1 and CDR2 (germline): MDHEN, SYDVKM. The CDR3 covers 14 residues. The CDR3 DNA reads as TGTGCCAGCATTACCGGGACAGGGGTCTCACCCCTCCACTTT. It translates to CASITGTGVSPLHF.

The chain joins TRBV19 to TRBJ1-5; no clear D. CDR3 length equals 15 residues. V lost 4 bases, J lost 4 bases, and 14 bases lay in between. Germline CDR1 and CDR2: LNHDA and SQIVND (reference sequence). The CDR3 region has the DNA TGTGCCAGTAGTAAACTACACGGATCGAATCAGCCCCAGCATTTT. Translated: CASSKLHGSNQPQHF.

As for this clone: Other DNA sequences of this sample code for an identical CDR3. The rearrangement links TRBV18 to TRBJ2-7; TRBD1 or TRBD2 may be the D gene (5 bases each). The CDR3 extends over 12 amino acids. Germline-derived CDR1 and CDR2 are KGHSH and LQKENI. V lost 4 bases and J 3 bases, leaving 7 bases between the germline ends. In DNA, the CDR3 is TGTGCCAGCTCACTGGGACGCTACGAGCAGTACTTC. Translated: CASSLGRYEQYF.

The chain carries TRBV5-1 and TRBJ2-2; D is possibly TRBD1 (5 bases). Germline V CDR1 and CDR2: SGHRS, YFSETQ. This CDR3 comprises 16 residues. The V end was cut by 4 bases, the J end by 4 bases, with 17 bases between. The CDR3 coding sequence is TGCGCCAGCAGCAGGGGCGACAGCCTTTCCACCGGGGAGCTGTTTTTT. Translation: CASSRGDSLSTGELFF.

The CDR3 region is CASSPVGGRSSGIYEQYF. The CDR3 DNA reads as TGTGCCAGCAGCCCTGTTGGAGGGAGGTCTAGCGGGATCTACGAGCAGTACTTC. The gene calls are TRBV5-6 and TRBJ2-7; 9 nucleotides agree with TRBD2. Germline CDR1 is SGHDT and CDR2 is YYEEEE. The CDR3 loop spans 18 amino acids. Losses at the gene ends were 4 bases for V and 3 bases for J; bases not matched to a gene: 17.